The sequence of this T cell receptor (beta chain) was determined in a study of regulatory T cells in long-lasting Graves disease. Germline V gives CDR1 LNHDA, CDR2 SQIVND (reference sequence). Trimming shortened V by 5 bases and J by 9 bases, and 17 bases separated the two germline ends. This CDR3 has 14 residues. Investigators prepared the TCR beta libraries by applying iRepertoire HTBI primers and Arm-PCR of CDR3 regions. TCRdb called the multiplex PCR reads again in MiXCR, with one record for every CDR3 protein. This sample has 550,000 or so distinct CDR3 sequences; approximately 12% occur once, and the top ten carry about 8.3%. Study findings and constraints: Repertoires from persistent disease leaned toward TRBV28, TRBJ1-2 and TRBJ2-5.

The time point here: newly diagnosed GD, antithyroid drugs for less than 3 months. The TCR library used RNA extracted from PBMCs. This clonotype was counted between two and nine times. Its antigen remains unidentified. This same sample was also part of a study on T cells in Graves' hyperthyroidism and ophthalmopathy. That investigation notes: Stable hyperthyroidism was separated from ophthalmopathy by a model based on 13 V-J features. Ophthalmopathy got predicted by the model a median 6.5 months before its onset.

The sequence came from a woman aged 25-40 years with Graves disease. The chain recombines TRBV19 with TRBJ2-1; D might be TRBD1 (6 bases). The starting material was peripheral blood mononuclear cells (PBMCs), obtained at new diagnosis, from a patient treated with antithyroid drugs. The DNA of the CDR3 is TGTGCCAGTAGTCTGGCAGGGGATGGCTCTGAGCAGTTCTTC. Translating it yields CASSLAGDGSEQFF.